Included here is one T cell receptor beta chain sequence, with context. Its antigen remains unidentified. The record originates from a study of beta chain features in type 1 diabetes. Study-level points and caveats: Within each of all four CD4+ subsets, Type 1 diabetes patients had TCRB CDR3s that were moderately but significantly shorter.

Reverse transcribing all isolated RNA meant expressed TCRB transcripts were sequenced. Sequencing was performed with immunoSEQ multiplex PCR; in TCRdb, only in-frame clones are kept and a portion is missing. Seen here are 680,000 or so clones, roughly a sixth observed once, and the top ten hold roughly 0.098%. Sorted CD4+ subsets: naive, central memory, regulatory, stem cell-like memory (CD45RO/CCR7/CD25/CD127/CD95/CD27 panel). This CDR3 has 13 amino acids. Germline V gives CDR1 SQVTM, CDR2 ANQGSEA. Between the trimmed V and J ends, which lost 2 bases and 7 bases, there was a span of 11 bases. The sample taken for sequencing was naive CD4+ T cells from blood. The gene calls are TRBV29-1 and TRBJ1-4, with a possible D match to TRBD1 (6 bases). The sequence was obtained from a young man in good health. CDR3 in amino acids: CSVEWTASEKLFF. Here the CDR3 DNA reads TGCAGCGTTGAATGGACAGCTTCTGAAAAACTGTTTTTT.